The sequence of this T cell receptor beta chain was determined in a study of cytomegalovirus exposure and HLA in healthy donors. Separate from the roughly 670-subject first cohort, the 120-subject validation cohort was the one that the donors belonged to. TCRdb's copy holds only in-frame clones and misses some; the assay was immunoSEQ multiplex PCR. The sample yields 200,000 to 250,000 clones, over 70% seen once. V lost 1 base and J 4 bases, leaving 11 bases between the germline ends. Germline loops: CDR1 SGHAT, CDR2 FQNNGV. The CDR3 length is 15 residues. The sequence derives from a woman aged 25 to 39 in good health and CMV-seropositive. J is TRBJ2-1 and V is TRBV11-2; possible D gene TRBD1, 5 bases. Sequenced material: PBMCs. This CDR3 is CASSLVAGPYNEQFF. As DNA, the CDR3 is TGTGCCAGCAGCTTAGTAGCAGGGCCGTACAATGAGCAGTTCTTC.